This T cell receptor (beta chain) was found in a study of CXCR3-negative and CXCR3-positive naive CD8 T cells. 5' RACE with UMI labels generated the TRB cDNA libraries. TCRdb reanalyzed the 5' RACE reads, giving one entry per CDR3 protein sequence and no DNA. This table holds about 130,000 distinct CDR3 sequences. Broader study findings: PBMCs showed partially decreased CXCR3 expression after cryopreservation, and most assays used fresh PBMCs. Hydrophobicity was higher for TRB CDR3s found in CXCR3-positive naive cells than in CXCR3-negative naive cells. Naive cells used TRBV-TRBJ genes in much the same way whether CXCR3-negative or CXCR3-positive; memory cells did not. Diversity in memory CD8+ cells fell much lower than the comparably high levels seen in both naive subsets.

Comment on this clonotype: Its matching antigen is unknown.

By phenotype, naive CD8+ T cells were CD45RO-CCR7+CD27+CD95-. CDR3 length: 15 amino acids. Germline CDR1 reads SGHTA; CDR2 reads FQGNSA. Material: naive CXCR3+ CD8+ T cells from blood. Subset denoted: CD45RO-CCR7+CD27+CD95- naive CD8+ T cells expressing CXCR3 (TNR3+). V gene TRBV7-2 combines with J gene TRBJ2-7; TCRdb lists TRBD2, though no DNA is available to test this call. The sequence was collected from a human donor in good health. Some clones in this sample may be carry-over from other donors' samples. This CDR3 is CASSLGGSWGYEQYF.